This passage covers 24 T cell receptor beta chains from one sample sequenced in a study of somatic mutations in cytotoxic T cells in rheumatoid arthritis. Measured with immunoSEQ multiplex PCR; TCRdb has only the in-frame clones, and not every one. This sample has more than 20,000 clones, with 82% found just once. The sequencing sample was made of CD8+ T cells sorted from blood. The receptors here all came from a man in his forties or fifties in good health.

J is TRBJ2-7 and V is TRBV13; TRBD1 matches 10 bases. J gave up 6 bases and V 0 bases, and 17 bases lay outside the gene matches. Germline CDR1 PRHDT, CDR2 FYEKMQ (reference sequence). The CDR3 totals 19 residues. Written as DNA, the CDR3 is TGTGCCAGCAGCTTAGGTTCAACCAGGCGGACAGGGGGAAGAGGCGAGCAGTACTTC. Its translation: CASSLGSTRRTGGRGEQYF.

The rearrangement links TRBV7-8 to TRBJ2-2; D remains ambiguous. The CDR3 is 12 amino acids. The V end was cut by 5 bases, the J end by 7 bases, with 8 bases between. Germline CDR1 is SGHVS and CDR2 is FQNEAQ. The CDR3 DNA sequence: TGTGCCAGCAGCCTGGGGATCGGGGAGCTGTTTTTT. This encodes CASSLGIGELFF.

The chain links TRBV4-1 to TRBJ2-2; no reliable D call. Germline CDR1 reads MGHRA; CDR2 reads YSYEKL. The CDR3 length is 15 residues. The V gene lost 3 bases and the J gene lost 1 base, with 9 bases spanning the gap. The CDR3 loop is CASSHVAGNTGELFF. The CDR3, as DNA: TGCGCCAGCAGCCATGTGGCTGGGAACACCGGGGAGCTGTTTTTT.

The chain has TRBV29-1 and TRBJ1-5, with D hard to call. V gave up 6 bases and J gave up 4 bases, with 13 bases separating them. Germline loops: CDR1 SQVTM, CDR2 ANQGSEA. CDR3 length: 13 amino acids. CDR3 DNA: TGCAGCGTCGGTGGGAGCTTGAATCAGCCCCAGCATTTT. This sequence encodes CSVGGSLNQPQHF.

The chain is built from TRBV7-9 and TRBJ2-3; TRBD2 matches at 12 bases. Trimming took 4 bases from V and 2 from J; bases not matched to a gene: 10. CDR1 is SEHNR and CDR2 is FQNEAQ in the germline V gene (reference sequence). This CDR3 has 18 residues. Here the CDR3 reads CASSSLAGGHVFTDTQYF. In nucleotides, the CDR3 is TGTGCCAGCAGCTCCCTAGCGGGAGGGCATGTTTTCACAGATACGCAGTATTTT.

The chain uses TRBV5-4 and TRBJ2-4; D ambiguous. The CDR3 has 15 residues. From germline, CDR1 is SGHNT and CDR2 YYREEE (reference sequence). Trimming pared 4 bases from V and 9 bases from J, leaving 20 bases between. In DNA, the CDR3 is TGTGCCAGCAGCCCTTTCCCGGAAGGCCCTGCCATTCAGTACTTC. Residues: CASSPFPEGPAIQYF.

The chain couples TRBV7-9 to TRBJ2-3; no definite D call. Germline V CDR1 and CDR2: SEHNR, FQNEAQ (reference sequence). V shed 8 bases and J shed 9 bases, with 9 bases lying between them. There are 10 residues in the CDR3. The CDR3 DNA reads TGTGCCAGCGGAGTGGAGACGCAGTATTTT. It codes for CASGVETQYF.

The rearrangement joins TRBV4-1 to TRBJ1-4, with D maybe TRBD1 (5 bases). V was shortened by 1 base and J by 0 bases, with 9 bases between the two germline ends. The germline gives CDR1 MGHRA, CDR2 YSYEKL. The CDR3 has 16 residues. CDR3 sequence reads: CASSQGAGPTNEKLFF. The CDR3 DNA follows: TGCGCCAGCAGCCAAGGCGCGGGGCCAACTAATGAAAAACTGTTTTTT.

This clone was observed once. The chain is built from TRBV7-9 and TRBJ1-2; D unresolved. Germline V gene data show CDR1 as SEHNR and CDR2 as FQNEAQ (reference sequence). The CDR3 sequence is 13 residues long. Deletions cut 5 bases from V and 3 bases from J, with 10 bases between. The CDR3 sequence: CASSLQKYYGYTF. In DNA form, the CDR3 reads TGTGCCAGCAGCCTGCAAAAGTACTATGGCTACACCTTC.

This clone was recorded only once. The CDR3, as DNA: TGCAGCGTTGAAGAACGACTAGCGGGAGTGTTTGAGCAGTTCTTC. This translates into CSVEERLAGVFEQFF. The gene calls are TRBV29-1 and TRBJ2-1; 12 positions agree with TRBD2. The CDR3 covers 15 residues. V gave up 0 bases and J gave up 9 bases; unmatched junction bases: 6. Looked up from germline, CDR1 is SQVTM and CDR2 is ANQGSEA.

This clone showed up just once. The chain joins TRBV6-6 to TRBJ1-5, with D possibly TRBD1 on 5 matching bases. Per germline, CDR1 MNHNY and CDR2 SVGAGI (reference sequence). Trimming removed 6 bases from V and 7 bases from J, with 19 bases in between. There are 15 residues in the CDR3. The CDR3 nucleotides read TGTGCCAGCAGCCCGTGGGACGGGAGGGGCCAGCCCCAGCATTTT. Its translation: CASSPWDGRGQPQHF.

In its sample, this clone was seen once. The chain joins TRBV7-9 to TRBJ2-3, with 11 bases that match TRBD2. CDR3 length: 16 amino acids. Germline CDR1 and CDR2: SEHNR and FQNEAQ (reference sequence). V was pared by 5 bases and J by 4 bases, with 8 bases of the junction left unmatched. The CDR3 here is CASSPRIAGGPDTQYF. Written as DNA, the CDR3 is TGTGCCAGCAGCCCCCGGATAGCGGGAGGGCCAGATACGCAGTATTTT. Using reference TRBV7-9 and TRBJ2-3 for the parts outside the CDR3, the full variable domain is DTGVSQNPRHKITKRGQNVTFRCDPISEHNRLYWYRQTLGQGPEFLTYFQNEAQLEKSRLLSDRFSAERPKGSFSTLEIQRTEQGDSAMYLCASSPRIAGGPDTQYFGPGTRLTVL.

This clone was seen more than once but under ten times. This sequence joins TRBV6-1 and TRBJ2-7; D may be TRBD1 (5 bases). The CDR3 extends over 13 amino acids. V dropped 7 bases and J dropped 2 bases, with 12 bases sitting between them. The germline CDR1 and CDR2 sequences are MNHNS and SASEGT. Here the CDR3 reads CASTVTGTYEQYF. The CDR3 coding sequence is TGTGCCAGCACCGTTACAGGAACCTACGAGCAGTACTTC.

The chain couples TRBV7-8 to TRBJ2-7, with 9 bases lining up with TRBD1. The CDR3 runs 17 residues. Germline CDR1 is SGHVS and CDR2 is FQNEAQ. Losses at the gene ends were 1 base for V and 0 bases for J; bases not matched to a gene: 7. CDR3 nucleotide sequence: TGTGCCAGCAGCTTAGTAGCCGGGACAGGGACCTCCTACGAGCAGTACTTC. As protein: CASSLVAGTGTSYEQYF.

The chain recombines TRBV10-3 with TRBJ2-7; 10 bases are a match to TRBD2. V was clipped by 10 bases and J by 2 bases; unmatched bases: 20. Per germline, CDR1 ENHRY and CDR2 SYGVKD. This CDR3 is built from 18 residues. CDR3 in DNA: TGTGCCACCTGCCCCGGGACTAGCGCCGAGGGGCCTCCCTACGAGCAGTACTTC. Translation gives CATCPGTSAEGPPYEQYF.

V and J are TRBV2 and TRBJ1-2; tentatively, D is TRBD1 (5 bases). The V and J ends lost 6 bases and 1 base respectively, with 15 bases between them. Germline V CDR1 and CDR2: SNHLY, FYNNEI. This CDR3 region has 15 residues. The CDR3 nucleotides read TGTGCCAGCAGGGTAGGGACCACATTTAACTATGGCTACACCTTC. Translated: CASRVGTTFNYGYTF.

V is TRBV27 and J is TRBJ2-7; TRBD1 matches at 9 bases. Germline trimming cut 7 bases from V and 4 bases from J; bases unmatched to any gene: 8. The CDR3 is 14 residues long. The germline V gene has CDR1 MNHEY and CDR2 SMNVEV (reference sequence). CDR3 region: CASTMTGGGYEQYF. CDR3 sequence (DNA): TGTGCCAGCACCATGACAGGGGGAGGGTACGAGCAGTACTTC.

This chain joins TRBV2 and TRBJ2-4; TRBD1 or TRBD2 may be the D gene (5 bases each). V lost 8 bases, J lost 5 bases, and 13 bases lay in between. The CDR3 length is 13 residues. From germline, CDR1 is SNHLY and CDR2 FYNNEI. The CDR3 DNA sequence: TGTGCCAGCCTTGGGACGGAACAAAACATTCAGTACTTC. Protein product: CASLGTEQNIQYF.

The V gene is TRBV10-2, the J gene TRBJ1-2; possibly TRBD1 for D (5 bases). This CDR3 comprises 18 residues. V was shortened by 0 bases and J by 3 bases, with 20 bases between the two germline ends. Germline loops: CDR1 WSHSY, CDR2 SAAADI. CDR3 protein: CASSESGRGVGSDYGYTF. As DNA, the CDR3 is TGCGCCAGCAGTGAGTCTGGTAGAGGGGTAGGATCGGACTATGGCTACACCTTC.

With regard to this clone: Germline is not matched at one junction end, which may reflect a read error. DNA of the CDR3: TGTGCCAACAGTGTCCCAGCGCCAGAGGACACTGAAGCTTTCTTT. Its translation: CANSVPAPEDTEAFF. The V gene is TRBV2, the J gene TRBJ1-1; no reliable D call. Germline assignment: CDR1 SNHLY and CDR2 FYNNEI. CDR3 length equals 15 residues.

The chain recombines TRBV2 with TRBJ2-7; TRBD2 matches 16 bases. V dropped 4 bases and J dropped 2; count of bases not matched to a gene: 8. The CDR3 is made up of 18 amino acids. Germline loops: CDR1 SNHLY, CDR2 FYNNEI. The CDR3 sequence: CASSGSGTSGRETYEQYF. CDR3 in DNA: TGTGCCAGCAGTGGATCCGGGACTAGCGGGAGGGAAACCTACGAGCAGTACTTC.

This sequence joins TRBV7-6 and TRBJ2-7, with 7 bases aligning to TRBD2. The CDR3 covers 14 residues. J was trimmed by 3 bases and V by 0 bases; bases with no gene match: 2. Germline V gives CDR1 SGHVS, CDR2 FNYEAQ. The CDR3 DNA sequence: TGTGCCAGCAGCTTAGCGGGCGGGAGCTACGAGCAGTACTTC. Residues: CASSLAGGSYEQYF. Full variable domain (remainder filled in from reference TRBV7-6 and TRBJ2-7): GAGVSQSPRYKVTKRGQDVALRCDPISGHVSLYWYRQALGQGPEFLTYFNYEAQQDKSGLPNDRFSAERPEGSISTLTIQRTEQRDSAMYRCASSLAGGSYEQYFGPGTRLTVT.

This clone was detected only once. The chain couples TRBV5-6 to TRBJ2-1; weak D call: TRBD2 (6 bases). CDR1 and CDR2 (germline): SGHDT, YYEEEE. V was clipped by 0 bases and J by 5 bases, with 12 bases between them. CDR3 length: 15 amino acids. CDR3 DNA sequence: TGTGCCAGCAGCTTGGGGCGGGATTTCGACAATGAGCAGTTCTTC. This gives the protein CASSLGRDFDNEQFF.

V gene TRBV29-1 combines with J gene TRBJ1-1; 8 bases map to TRBD1. With V trimmed by 2 bases and J by 5 bases, 13 bases remained unmatched. There are 16 residues in the CDR3. The V gene's germline CDR1 is SQVTM and CDR2 ANQGSEA. Written as DNA, the CDR3 is TGCAGCGTTGAATTGGGACAGGAAGGGGCGCGGACTGAAGCTTTCTTT. This sequence encodes CSVELGQEGARTEAFF.